The source of this TCR beta chain is a study of blood T cell repertoires in COVID-19. The overall study: In each case, the material was cDNA or gDNA derived from T cells, B-cell-depleted T cells, or PBMCs.

In germline, CDR1 is SGHRS, CDR2 YFSETQ. The CDR3 spans 16 residues. V lost 0 bases and J lost 0, with 12 bases in between. Methods used by the authors: Cell counts per sample came from amplifying reference gene primers. Repertoires were generated with immunoSEQ multiplex PCR, while TCRdb's copy carries only in-frame clones and drops some. D and trimming were read from the DNA, whereas the V and J calls and clone size are those reported in that table. Of fewer than 300,000 clones listed, about 89% are singletons. Sequencing input: peripheral blood. This TCR was recovered from a man aged 35 to 55 who had recovered from COVID-19. This chain connects TRBV5-1 to TRBJ1-1, with D unclear. CDR3 residues: CASSLVAAYLNTEAFF. The CDR3 DNA follows: TGCGCCAGCAGCTTGGTAGCAGCCTACCTGAACACTGAAGCTTTCTTT.